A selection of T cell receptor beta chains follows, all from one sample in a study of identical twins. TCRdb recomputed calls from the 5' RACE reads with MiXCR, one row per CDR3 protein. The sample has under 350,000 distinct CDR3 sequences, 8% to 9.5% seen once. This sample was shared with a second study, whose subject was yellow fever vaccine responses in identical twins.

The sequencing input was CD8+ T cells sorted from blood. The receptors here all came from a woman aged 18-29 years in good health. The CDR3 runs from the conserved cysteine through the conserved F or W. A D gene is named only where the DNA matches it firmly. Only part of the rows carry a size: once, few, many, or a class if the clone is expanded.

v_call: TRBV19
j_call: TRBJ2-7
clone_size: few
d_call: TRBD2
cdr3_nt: TGTGCCAGTAGAGGAGCGGGAGGCTACGAGCAGTACTTC
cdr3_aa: CASRGAGGYEQYF

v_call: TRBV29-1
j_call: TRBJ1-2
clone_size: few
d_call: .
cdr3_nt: TGCAGCGTTCACGTCACAGGGAATGGCTACACCTTC
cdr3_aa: CSVHVTGNGYTF

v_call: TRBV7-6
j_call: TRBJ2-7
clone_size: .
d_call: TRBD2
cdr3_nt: TGTGCCAGCAGCAACGCACTAGCGCAAAGCTCCTACGAGCAGTACTTC
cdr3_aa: CASSNALAQSSYEQYF

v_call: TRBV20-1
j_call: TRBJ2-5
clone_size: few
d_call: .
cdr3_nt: TGCAGTGCTAGAGGGTTAGGCCAGACTTATGGAGAGACCCAGTACTTC
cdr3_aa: CSARGLGQTYGETQYF

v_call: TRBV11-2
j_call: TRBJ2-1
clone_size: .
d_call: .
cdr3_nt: TGTGCCAGCAGCTTAGAGGGAGCTAGCGAGTACAATGAGCAGTTCTTC
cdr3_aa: CASSLEGASEYNEQFF

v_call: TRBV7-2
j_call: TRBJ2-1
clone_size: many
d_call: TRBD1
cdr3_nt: TGTGCCAGCAGCACAGGGGTTGGTGAGCAGTTCTTC
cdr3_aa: CASSTGVGEQFF

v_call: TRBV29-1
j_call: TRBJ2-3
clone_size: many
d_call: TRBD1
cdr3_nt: TGCAGCGTGGACCCGGGACAGACATACACAGATACGCAGTATTTT
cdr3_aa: CSVDPGQTYTDTQYF

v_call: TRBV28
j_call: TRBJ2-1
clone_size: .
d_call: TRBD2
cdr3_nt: TGTGCCAGCAGCCCCCCGGGACTAGCGGGGAACGGCCTGTTCTTC
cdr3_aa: CASSPPGLAGNGLFF

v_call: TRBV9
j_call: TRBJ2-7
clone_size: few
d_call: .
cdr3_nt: TGTGCCAGCAGCGTCGGGCAGGGGGGCAACGAGCAGTACTTC
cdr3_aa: CASSVGQGGNEQYF

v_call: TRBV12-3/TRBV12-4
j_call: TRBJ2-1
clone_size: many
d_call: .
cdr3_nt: TGTGCCAGCAGGACATCCTCCAATGAGCAGTTCTTC
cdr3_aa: CASRTSSNEQFF

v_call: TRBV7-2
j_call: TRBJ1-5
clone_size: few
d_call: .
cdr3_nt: TGTGCCAGCAGCTTAGCCGATGGGGCTTCGCCCCAGCATTTT
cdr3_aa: CASSLADGASPQHF

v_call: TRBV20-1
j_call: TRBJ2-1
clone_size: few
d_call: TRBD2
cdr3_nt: TGCAGTGCTAGACTAGCGGGGGCCTTTTACAATGAGCAGTTCTTC
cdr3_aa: CSARLAGAFYNEQFF

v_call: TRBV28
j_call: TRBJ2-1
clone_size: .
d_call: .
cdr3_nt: TGTGCCAGCAGTTTATTATTGCAGACTCAGGAGCAGTTCTTC
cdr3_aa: CASSLLLQTQEQFF

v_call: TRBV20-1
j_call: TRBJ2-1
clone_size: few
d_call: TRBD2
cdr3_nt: TGCAGTGCTAGCTCACGGGGGGTCTCCTACAATGAGCAGTTCTTC
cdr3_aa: CSASSRGVSYNEQFF

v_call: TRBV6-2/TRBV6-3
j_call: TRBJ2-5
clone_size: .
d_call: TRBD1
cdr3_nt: TGTGCCAGCAGTTACCCGGGACAGGAAAAAGAGACCCAGTACTTC
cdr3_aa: CASSYPGQEKETQYF

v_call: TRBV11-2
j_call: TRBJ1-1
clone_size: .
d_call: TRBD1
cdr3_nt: TGTGCCAGCAGCTTACCGGGACAGGGCGAGAAGTACACTGAAGCTTTCTTT
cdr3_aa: CASSLPGQGEKYTEAFF

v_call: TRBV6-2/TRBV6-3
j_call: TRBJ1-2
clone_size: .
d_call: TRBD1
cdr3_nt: TGTGCCAGCAGTTATTCGGGACAGCCGTTCGAGTTCTACACCTTC
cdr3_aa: CASSYSGQPFEFYTF

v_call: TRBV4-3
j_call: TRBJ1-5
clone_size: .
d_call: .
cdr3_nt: TGCGCCAGCAGCCTGGACCTTAGCAATCAGCCCCAGCATTTT
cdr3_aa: CASSLDLSNQPQHF

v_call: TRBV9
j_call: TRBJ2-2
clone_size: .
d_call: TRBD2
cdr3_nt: TGTGCCAGCACAGCGGGAGACGACACCGGGGAGCTGTTTTTT
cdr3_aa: CASTAGDDTGELFF

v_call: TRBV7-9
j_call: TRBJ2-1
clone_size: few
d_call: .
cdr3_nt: TGTGCCAGCAGCATATGGCGAGGACACAATGAGCAGTTCTTC
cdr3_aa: CASSIWRGHNEQFF

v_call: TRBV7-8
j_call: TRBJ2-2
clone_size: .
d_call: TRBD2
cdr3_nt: TGTGCCAGCAGCTTACAAAAAGAAATAGCGGGGGCCGGCACCGGGGAGCTGTTTTTT
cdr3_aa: CASSLQKEIAGAGTGELFF

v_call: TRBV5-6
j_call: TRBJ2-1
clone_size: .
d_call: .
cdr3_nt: TGTGCCAGCAGCTTGGACCCTAGCTCCTGCAATGAGCAGTTCTTC
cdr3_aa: CASSLDPSSCNEQFF

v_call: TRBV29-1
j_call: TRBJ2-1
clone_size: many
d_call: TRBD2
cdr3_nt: TGCAGCGTTGAAGATAAAGTAAAAGGGCTAGCGGGTTGGGGGCAGTTCTTC
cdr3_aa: CSVEDKVKGLAGWGQFF

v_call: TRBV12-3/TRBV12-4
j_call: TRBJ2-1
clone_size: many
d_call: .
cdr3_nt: TGTGCCAGCAGGACAGGGACTGTTGGGCAGTTCTTC
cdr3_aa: CASRTGTVGQFF

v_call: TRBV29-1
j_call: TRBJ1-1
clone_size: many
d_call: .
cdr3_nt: TGCAGCGTTGTCCCGGTTACGAACACTGAAGCTTTCTTT
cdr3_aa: CSVVPVTNTEAFF

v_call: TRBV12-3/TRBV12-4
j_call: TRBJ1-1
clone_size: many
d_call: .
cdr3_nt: TGTGCCAGCAGTGACCTCATGAACACTGAAGCTTTCTTT
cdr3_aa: CASSDLMNTEAFF

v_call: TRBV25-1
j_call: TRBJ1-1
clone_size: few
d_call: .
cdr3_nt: TGTGCCAGCAGTGAATATCGGGACATTCATGGGGGCACTGAAGCTTTCTTT
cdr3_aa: CASSEYRDIHGGTEAFF

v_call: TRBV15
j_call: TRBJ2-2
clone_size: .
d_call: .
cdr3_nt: TGTGCCACCAGCAGAGATGCGGGCACCGGGGAGCTGTTTTTT
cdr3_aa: CATSRDAGTGELFF

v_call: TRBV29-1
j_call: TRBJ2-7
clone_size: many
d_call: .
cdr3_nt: TGCAGCGGGCGGACGGCTACCTACGAGCAGTACTTC
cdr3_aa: CSGRTATYEQYF

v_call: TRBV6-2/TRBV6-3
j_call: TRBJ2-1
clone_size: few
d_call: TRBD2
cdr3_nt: TGTGCCAGCAGTTACGAATCGGGAGGGTTGAACAATGAGCAGTTCTTC
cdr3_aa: CASSYESGGLNNEQFF

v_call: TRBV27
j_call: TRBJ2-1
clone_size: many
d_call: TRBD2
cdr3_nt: TGTGCCAGCAGTTCCCAAGCGGGGCCTCATACGCACAATGAGCAGTTCTTC
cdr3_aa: CASSSQAGPHTHNEQFF

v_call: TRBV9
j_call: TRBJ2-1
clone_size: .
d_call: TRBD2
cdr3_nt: TGTGCCAGCAGCGTCACTAGCGGGGGGGCAGAGGAGCAGTTCTTC
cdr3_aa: CASSVTSGGAEEQFF

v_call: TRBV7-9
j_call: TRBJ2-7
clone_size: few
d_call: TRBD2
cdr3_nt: TGTGCCAGCAGCTCCGGACTAGCGGGTGAATCGTATGAGCAGTACTTC
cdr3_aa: CASSSGLAGESYEQYF

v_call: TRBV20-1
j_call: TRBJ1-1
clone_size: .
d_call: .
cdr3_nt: TGCAGTGCCAGGGTGGGCCAAGCGGTCACTGAAGCTTTCTTT
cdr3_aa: CSARVGQAVTEAFF

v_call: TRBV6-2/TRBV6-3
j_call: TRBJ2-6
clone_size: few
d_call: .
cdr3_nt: TGTGCCAGCAGGCAGGATTCCGAACCGGCAGGGGCCAACGTCCTGACTTTC
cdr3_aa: CASRQDSEPAGANVLTF

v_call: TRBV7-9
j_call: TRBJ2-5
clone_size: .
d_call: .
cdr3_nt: TGTGCCAGCAGTGTGAGCCTTCAAGAGACCCAGTACTTC
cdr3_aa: CASSVSLQETQYF

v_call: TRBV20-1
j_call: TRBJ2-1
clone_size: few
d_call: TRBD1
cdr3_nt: TGCAGCGCCCCCGGGACAGACTCCTACAATGAGCAGTTCTTC
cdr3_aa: CSAPGTDSYNEQFF

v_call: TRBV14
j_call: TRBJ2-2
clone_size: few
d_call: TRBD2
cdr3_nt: TGTGCCAGCAGCCTCATTAGCGGGGGACCGAACACCGGGGAGCTGTTTTTT
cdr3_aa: CASSLISGGPNTGELFF

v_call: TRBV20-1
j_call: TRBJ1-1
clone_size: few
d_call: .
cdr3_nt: TGCAGTGCTCGCCCCCGCGGGACCCTCATGAACACTGAAGCTTTCTTT
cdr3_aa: CSARPRGTLMNTEAFF